The sample holds many counts of the clone carrying this T cell receptor beta chain. Its antigen remains unidentified. Germline V lookup: CDR1 SGHVS, CDR2 FNYEAQ. The J segment lost 4 bases and the V segment lost 5 bases, leaving 8 bases of the junction unmatched. There are 15 residues in the CDR3. This record comes from a study of metastatic and nonmetastatic thyroid tumors. Study as a whole: Repertoire comparison spanned blood and tumor or nodule tissue of malignant and benign thyroid patients. General observations from the study: Relative to benign nodules, malignant thyroid tumors were reportedly characterized by significantly elevated TCR beta diversity in blood and tumor.

In the study's own analysis: A classifier of distant metastasis in papillary thyroid cancer was built from CDR3 differences (across clinicopathological groups). TCRdb re-called clones via MiXCR from the PCR reads. The V and J calls and clone size come from TCRdb's table, not from the authors' own analysis. In the table there are about 64,000 clones, about 17% of which are singletons. The entire patient cohort was treatment-naive prior to thyroid surgery. Material for sequencing was blood. The V gene is TRBV7-6, the J gene TRBJ2-7, with 10 positions matching TRBD1. The clonotype comes from a male donor with papillary thyroid cancer or a benign thyroid nodule (not recorded which). Some clones in this sample may be carry-over from other donors' samples. The DNA of the CDR3 is TGTGCCAGCAGCCCACTGAGGGACAGGGGTTACGAGCAGTACTTC. It translates to CASSPLRDRGYEQYF.